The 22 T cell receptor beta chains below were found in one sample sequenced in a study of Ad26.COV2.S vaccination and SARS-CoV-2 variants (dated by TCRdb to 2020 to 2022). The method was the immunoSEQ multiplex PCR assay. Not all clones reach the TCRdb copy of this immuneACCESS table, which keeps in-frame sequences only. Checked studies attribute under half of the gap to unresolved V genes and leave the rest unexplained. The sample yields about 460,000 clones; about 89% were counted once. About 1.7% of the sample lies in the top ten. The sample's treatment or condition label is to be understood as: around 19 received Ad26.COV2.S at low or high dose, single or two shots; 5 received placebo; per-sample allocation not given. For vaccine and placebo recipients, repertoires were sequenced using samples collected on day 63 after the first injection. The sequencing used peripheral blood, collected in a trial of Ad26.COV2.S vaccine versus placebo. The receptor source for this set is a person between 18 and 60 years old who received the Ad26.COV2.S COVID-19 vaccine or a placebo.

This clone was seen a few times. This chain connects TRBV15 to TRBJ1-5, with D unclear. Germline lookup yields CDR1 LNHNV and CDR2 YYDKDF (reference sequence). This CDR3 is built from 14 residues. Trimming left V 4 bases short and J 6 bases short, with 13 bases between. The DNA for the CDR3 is TGTGCCACCAGCATTATACAGAACGGTCAGCCCCAGCATTTT. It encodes CATSIIQNGQPQHF.

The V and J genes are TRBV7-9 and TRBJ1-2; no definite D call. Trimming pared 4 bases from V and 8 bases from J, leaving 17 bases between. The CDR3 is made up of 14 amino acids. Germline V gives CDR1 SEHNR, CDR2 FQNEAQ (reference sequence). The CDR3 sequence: CASSSFRASGGYTF. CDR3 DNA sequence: TGTGCCAGCAGCTCGTTCCGGGCCTCCGGAGGCTACACCTTC. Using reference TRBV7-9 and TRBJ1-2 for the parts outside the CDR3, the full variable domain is DTGVSQNPRHKITKRGQNVTFRCDPISEHNRLYWYRQTLGQGPEFLTYFQNEAQLEKSRLLSDRFSAERPKGSFSTLEIQRTEQGDSAMYLCASSSFRASGGYTFGSGTRLTVV.

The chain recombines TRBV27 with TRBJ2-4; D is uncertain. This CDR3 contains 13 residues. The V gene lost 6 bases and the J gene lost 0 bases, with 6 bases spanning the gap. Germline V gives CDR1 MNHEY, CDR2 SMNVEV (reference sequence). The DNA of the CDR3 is TGTGCCAGCAGCCCTTTAGCCAAAAACATTCAGTACTTC. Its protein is CASSPLAKNIQYF.

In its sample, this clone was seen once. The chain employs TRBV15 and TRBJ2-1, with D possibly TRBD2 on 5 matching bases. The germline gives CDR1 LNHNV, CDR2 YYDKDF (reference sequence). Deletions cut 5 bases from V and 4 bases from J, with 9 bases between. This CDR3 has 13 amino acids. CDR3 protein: CATSSDLYNEQFF. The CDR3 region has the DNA TGTGCCACCAGCTCGGACTTATACAATGAGCAGTTCTTC. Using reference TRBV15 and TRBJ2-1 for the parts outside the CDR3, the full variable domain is DAMVIQNPRYQVTQFGKPVTLSCSQTLNHNVMYWYQQKSSQAPKLLFHYYDKDFNNEADTPDNFQSRRPNTSFCFLDIRSPGLGDTAMYLCATSSDLYNEQFFGPGTRLTVL.

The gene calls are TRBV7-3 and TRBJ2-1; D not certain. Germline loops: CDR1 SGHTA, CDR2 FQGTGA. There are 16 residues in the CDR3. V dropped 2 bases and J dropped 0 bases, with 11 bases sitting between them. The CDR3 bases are TGTGCCAGCAGCTTAGGCCGATCAAGCTCCTACAATGAGCAGTTCTTC. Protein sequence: CASSLGRSSSYNEQFF.

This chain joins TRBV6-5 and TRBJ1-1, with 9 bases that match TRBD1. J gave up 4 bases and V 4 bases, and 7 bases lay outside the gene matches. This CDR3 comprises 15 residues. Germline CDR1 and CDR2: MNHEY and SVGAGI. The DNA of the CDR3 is TGTGCCAGCAGTTTACAGGGGGCGCGGGTCACTGAAGCTTTCTTT. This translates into CASSLQGARVTEAFF.

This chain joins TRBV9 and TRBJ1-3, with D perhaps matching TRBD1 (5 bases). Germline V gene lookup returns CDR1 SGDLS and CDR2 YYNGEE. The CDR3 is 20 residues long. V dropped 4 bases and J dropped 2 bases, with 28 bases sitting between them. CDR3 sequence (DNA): TGTGCCAGCAGCAGCAGACTACCGGGACCGTCAATCGGGACTGGAAACACCATATATTTT. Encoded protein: CASSSRLPGPSIGTGNTIYF. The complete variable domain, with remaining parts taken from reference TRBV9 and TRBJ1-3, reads DSGVTQTPKHLITATGQRVTLRCSPRSGDLSVYWYQQSLDQGLQFLIQYYNGEERAKGNILERFSAQQFPDLHSELNLSSLELGDSALYFCASSSRLPGPSIGTGNTIYFGEGSWLTVV.

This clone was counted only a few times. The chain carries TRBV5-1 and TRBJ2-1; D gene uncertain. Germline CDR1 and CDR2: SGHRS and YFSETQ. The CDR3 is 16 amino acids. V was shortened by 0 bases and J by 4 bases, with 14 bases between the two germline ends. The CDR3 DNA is TGCGCCAGCAGCTTGGGGCAGGTCAAGGCATACAATGAGCAGTTCTTC. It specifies CASSLGQVKAYNEQFF.

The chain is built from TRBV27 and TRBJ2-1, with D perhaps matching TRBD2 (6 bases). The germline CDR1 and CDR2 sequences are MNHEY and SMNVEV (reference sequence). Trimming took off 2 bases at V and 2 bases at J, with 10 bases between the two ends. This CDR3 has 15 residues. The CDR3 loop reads CASSLRAGPYNEQFF. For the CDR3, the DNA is TGTGCCAGCAGTTTAAGGGCGGGGCCCTACAATGAGCAGTTCTTC.

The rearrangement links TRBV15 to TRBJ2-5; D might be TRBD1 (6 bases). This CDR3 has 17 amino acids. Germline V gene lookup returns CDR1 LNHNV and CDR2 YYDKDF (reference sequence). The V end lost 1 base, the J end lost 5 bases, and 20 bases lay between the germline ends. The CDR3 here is CATSRVYGTSGTETQYF. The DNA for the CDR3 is TGTGCCACCAGCAGAGTATATGGGACATCGGGTACGGAGACCCAGTACTTC.

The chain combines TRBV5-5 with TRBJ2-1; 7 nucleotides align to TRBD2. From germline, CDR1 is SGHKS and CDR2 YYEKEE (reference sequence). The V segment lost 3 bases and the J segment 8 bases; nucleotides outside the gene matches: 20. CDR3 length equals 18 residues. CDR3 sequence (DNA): TGTGCCAGCAGCTCAGGTCAGCGTTCGAGGGAGGGCCGGTATGAGCAGTTCTTC. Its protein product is CASSSGQRSREGRYEQFF.

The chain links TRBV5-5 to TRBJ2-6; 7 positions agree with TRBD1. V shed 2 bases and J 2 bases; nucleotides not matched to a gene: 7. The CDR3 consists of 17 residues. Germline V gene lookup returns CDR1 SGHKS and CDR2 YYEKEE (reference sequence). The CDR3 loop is CASSFVTGVAGANVLTF. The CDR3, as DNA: TGTGCCAGCAGCTTCGTAACAGGGGTCGCTGGGGCCAACGTCCTGACTTTC.

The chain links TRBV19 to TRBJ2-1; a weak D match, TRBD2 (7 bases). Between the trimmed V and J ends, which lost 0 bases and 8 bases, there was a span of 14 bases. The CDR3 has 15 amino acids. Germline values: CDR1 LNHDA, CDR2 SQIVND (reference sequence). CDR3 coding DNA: TGTGCCAGTAGTATAGATCGCAAAGGGGGGGATGAGCAGTTCTTC. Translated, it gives CASSIDRKGGDEQFF.

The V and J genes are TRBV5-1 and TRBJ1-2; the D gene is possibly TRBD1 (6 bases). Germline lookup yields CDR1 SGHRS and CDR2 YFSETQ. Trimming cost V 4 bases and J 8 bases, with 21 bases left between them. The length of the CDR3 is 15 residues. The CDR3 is CASSPAGTTRPGYTF. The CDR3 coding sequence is TGCGCCAGCAGCCCGGCCGGGACAACTCGCCCCGGCTACACCTTC.

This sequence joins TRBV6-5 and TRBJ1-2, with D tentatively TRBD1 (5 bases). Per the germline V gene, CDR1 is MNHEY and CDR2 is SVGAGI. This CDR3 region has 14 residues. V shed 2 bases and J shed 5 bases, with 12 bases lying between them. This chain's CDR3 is CASSYGGGSYGYTF. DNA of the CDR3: TGTGCCAGCAGTTACGGGGGAGGGTCTTATGGCTACACCTTC.

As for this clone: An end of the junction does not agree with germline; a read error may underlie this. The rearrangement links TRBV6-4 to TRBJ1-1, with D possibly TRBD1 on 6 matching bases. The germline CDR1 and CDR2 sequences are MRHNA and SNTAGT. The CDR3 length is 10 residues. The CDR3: CASKRATGSF. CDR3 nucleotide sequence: TGTGCCAGCAAAAGGGCAACAGGGTCCTTT.

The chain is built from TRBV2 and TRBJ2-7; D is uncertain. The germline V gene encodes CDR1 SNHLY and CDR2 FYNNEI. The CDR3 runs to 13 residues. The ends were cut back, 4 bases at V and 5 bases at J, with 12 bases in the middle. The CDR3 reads CASSVDNLDEQYF. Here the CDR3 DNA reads TGTGCCAGCAGTGTTGACAACCTGGACGAGCAGTACTTC.

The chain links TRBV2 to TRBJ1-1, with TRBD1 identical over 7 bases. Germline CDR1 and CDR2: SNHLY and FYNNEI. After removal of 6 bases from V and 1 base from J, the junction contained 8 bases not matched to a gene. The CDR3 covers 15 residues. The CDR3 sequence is CASRLGQRGNTEAFF. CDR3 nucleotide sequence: TGTGCCAGCAGGCTGGGACAGAGGGGGAACACTGAAGCTTTCTTT.

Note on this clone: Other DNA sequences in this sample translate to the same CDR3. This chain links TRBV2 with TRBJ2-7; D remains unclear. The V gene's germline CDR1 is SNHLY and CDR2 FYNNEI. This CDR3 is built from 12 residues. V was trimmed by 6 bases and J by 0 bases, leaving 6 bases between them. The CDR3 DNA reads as TGTGCCAGCAGGACAAGCTCCTACGAGCAGTACTTC. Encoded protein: CASRTSSYEQYF.

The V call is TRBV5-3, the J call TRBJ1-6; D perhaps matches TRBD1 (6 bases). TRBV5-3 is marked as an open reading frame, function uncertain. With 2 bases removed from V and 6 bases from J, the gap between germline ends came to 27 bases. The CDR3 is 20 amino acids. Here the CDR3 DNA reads TGTGCCAGAAGCTTCGGGGGCCCGAAACGAAGTAGGTCGAGTAATTCACCCCTCCACTTT. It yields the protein CARSFGGPKRSRSSNSPLHF.

The CDR3 DNA sequence: TGTGCCTGGAGTCTGACTAGCGCGGGCACCGGGGAGCTGTTTTTT. Translating gives CAWSLTSAGTGELFF. The chain links TRBV30 to TRBJ2-2; 8 bases match TRBD2. V gave up 2 bases and J gave up 4 bases; unmatched junction bases: 6. From germline, CDR1 is GTSNPN and CDR2 SVGIG (reference sequence). The CDR3 has 15 amino acids.

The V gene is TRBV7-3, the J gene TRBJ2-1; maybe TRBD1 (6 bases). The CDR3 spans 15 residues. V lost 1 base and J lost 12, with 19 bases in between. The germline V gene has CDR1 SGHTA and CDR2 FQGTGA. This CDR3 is CASSLMPGANERQFF. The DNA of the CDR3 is TGTGCCAGCAGCTTAATGCCAGGGGCGAACGAAAGGCAGTTCTTC.